The sequence of this TCR beta chain was determined in a study of blood T cell repertoires in COVID-19. The authors' processing: Counts of nucleated cells, estimated from reference gene primer amplification, were obtained. The data were produced by immunoSEQ multiplex PCR, yet TCRdb's version contains in-frame clones alone and is incomplete. D and trimming were read from the DNA, whereas the V and J calls and clone size are those reported in that table. Altogether roughly 170,000 clones are present, 83% being singletons, with the ten largest covering about 4.4%. There are 17 residues in the CDR3. Germline V gene lookup returns CDR1 MNHEY and CDR2 SMNVEV (reference sequence). Trimming removed 6 bases from V and 1 base from J; junction bases left unmatched: 11.

This receptor was obtained from a woman between 50 and 59 years old who had recovered from COVID-19. The sample taken for sequencing was PBMCs or T cells enriched from blood (not recorded which). The chain recombines TRBV27 with TRBJ2-5; TRBD2 matches at 10 bases. As DNA, the CDR3 is TGTGCCAGCAGGATAACCTCAGCGGGGGGGATCCAAGAGACCCAGTACTTC. Protein product: CASRITSAGGIQETQYF.